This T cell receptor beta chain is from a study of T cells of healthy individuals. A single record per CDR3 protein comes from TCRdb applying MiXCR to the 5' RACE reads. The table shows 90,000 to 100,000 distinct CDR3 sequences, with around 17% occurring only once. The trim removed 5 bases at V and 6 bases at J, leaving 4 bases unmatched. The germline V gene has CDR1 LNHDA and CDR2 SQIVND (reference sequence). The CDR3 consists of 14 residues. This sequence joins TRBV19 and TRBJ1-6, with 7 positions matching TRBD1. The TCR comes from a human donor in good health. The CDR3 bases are TGTGCCAGTAGTGACAGGGTGGGTAATTCACCCCTCCACTTT. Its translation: CASSDRVGNSPLHF.